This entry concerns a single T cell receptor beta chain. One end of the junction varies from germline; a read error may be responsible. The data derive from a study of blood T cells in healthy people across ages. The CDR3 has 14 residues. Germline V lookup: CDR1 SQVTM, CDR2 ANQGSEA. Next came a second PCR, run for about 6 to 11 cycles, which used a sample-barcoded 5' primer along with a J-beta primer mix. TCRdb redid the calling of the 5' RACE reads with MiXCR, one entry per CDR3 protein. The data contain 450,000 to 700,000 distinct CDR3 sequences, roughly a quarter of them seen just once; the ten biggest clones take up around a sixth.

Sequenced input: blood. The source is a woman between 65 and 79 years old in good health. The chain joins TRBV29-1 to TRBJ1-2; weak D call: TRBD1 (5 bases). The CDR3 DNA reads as TGCAGCGTCGAAGGAAAGGGGCTGTTCTATGGCTACACCTTC. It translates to CSVEGKGLFYGYTF.